This record looks at one T cell receptor beta chain sequence and its context. The antigen is undetermined. This sample was included in a study of T-cell reconstitution after alpha-beta-depleted transplantation in children. A TCRbeta library incorporating unique molecular identifiers was prepared. TCRdb used MiXCR to reprocess the PCR reads, holding one entry per CDR3 protein. The sample holds 670,000 or so distinct CDR3 sequences, roughly 14% seen once. Study outcomes and limitations: By about two months after transplant, alpha-beta T cells reportedly arose from several hundred graft clones that had expanded.

The specimen comprised PBMCs, sampled before TCRalphabeta/CD19-depleted stem cell transplant. The origin of this receptor is a girl aged 2 to 10 with congenital amegakaryocytic thrombocytopenia, due to receive a stem cell transplant.

The chain's CDR3 is CASSSPGGGFYEQYF. CDR3 in DNA: TGTGCCAGCAGTTCCCCAGGGGGGGGTTTTTACGAGCAGTACTTC. The V gene is TRBV28, the J gene TRBJ2-7, with D tentatively TRBD1 or TRBD2 (7 bases each). This CDR3 is 15 amino acids long. V lost 4 bases, J lost 4 bases, and 17 bases lay in between. The germline V gene has CDR1 MDHEN and CDR2 SYDVKM.